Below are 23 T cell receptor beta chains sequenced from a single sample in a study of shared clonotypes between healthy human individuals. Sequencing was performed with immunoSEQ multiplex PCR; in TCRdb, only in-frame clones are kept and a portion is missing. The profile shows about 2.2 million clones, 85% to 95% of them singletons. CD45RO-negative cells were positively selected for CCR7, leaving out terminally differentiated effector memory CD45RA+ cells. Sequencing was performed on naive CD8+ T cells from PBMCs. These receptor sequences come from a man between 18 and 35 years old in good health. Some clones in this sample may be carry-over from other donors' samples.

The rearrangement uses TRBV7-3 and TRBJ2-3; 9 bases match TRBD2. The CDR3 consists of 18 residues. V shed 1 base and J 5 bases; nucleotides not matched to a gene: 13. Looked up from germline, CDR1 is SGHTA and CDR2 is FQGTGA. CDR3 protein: CASSLKGAVAGVGDTQYF. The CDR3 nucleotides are TGTGCCAGCAGCTTAAAAGGGGCGGTAGCGGGAGTAGGAGATACGCAGTATTTT. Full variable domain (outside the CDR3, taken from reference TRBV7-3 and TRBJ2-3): GAGVSQTPSNKVTEKGKYVELRCDPISGHTALYWYRQSLGQGPEFLIYFQGTGAADDSGLPNDRFFAVRPEGSVSTLKIQRTERGDSAVYLCASSLKGAVAGVGDTQYFGPGTRLTVL.

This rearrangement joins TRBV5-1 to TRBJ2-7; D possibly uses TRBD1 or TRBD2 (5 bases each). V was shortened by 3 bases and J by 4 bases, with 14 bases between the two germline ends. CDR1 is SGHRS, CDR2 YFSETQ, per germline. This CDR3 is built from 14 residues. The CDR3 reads CASSWDGLRYEQYF. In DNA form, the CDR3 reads TGCGCCAGCAGCTGGGACGGACTTCGGTACGAGCAGTACTTC.

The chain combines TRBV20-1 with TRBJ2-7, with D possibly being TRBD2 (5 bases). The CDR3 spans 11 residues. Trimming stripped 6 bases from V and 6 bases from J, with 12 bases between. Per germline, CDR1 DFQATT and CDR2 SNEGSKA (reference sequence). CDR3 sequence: CSASDFTEQYF. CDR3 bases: TGCAGTGCCTCGGACTTTACCGAGCAGTACTTC.

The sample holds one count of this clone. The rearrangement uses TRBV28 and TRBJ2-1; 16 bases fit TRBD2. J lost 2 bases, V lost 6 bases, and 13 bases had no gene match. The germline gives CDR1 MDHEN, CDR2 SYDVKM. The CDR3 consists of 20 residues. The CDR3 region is CASSHPGGLAGGPPYNEQFF. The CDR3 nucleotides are TGTGCCAGCAGCCACCCGGGGGGACTAGCGGGAGGGCCCCCCTACAATGAGCAGTTCTTC.

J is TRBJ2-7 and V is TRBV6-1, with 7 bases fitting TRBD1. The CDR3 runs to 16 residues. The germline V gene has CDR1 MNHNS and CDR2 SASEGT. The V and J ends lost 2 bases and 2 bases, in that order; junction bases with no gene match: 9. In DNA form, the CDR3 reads TGTGCCAGCAGTGAATCTAATTGGGACAGAACCTACGAGCAGTACTTC. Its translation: CASSESNWDRTYEQYF.

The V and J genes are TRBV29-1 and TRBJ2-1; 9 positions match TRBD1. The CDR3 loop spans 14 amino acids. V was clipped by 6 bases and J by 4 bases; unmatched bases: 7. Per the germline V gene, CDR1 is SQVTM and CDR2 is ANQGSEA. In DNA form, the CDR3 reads TGCAGCGTCGCCGGGACAGGGAAATACAATGAGCAGTTCTTC. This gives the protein CSVAGTGKYNEQFF.

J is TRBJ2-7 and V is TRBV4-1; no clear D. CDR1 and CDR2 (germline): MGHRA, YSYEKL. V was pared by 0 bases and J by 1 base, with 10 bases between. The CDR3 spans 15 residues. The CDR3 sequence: CASSQDGQESYEQYF. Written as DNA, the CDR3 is TGCGCCAGCAGCCAAGACGGGCAGGAATCCTACGAGCAGTACTTC.

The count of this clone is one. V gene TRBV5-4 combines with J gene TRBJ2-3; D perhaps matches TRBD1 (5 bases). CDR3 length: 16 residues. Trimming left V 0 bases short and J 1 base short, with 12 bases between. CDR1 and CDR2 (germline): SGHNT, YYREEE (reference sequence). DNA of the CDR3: TGTGCCAGCAGCTTGGATCAGGGCCCCGGCACAGATACGCAGTATTTT. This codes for CASSLDQGPGTDTQYF.

The CDR3 loop is CASSPNLGSPLHF. In DNA form, the CDR3 reads TGCGCCAGCAGCCCGAACCTGGGGTCACCCCTCCACTTT. The chain is built from TRBV4-3 and TRBJ1-6; no clear D. Trimming shortened V by 4 bases and J by 10 bases, and 11 bases separated the two germline ends. Germline CDR1 reads LGHNA; CDR2 reads YSLEER. The length of the CDR3 is 13 residues.

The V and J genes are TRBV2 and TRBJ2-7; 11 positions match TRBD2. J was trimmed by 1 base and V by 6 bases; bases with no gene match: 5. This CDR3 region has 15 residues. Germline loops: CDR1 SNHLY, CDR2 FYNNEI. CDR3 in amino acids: CASRVTSGTSYEQYF. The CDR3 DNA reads TGTGCCAGCAGGGTGACTAGCGGGACTTCCTACGAGCAGTACTTC.

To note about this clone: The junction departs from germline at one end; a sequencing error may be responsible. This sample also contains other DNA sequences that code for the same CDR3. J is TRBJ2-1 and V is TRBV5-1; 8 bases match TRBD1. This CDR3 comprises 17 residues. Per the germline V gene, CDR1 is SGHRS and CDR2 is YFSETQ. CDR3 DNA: TGCGCCAGTAGCTTGGCCCGAGGACAGGGTTTGTACAATGAGCAGTTCTTC. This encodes CASSLARGQGLYNEQFF.

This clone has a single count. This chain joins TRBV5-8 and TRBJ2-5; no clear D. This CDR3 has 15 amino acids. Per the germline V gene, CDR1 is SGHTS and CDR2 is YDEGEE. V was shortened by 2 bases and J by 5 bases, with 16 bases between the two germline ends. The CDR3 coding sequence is TGTGCCAGCAGCTTCCGGGTAGCAAAACGCGAGACCCAGTACTTC. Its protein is CASSFRVAKRETQYF. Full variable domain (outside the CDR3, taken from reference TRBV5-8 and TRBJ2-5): EAGVTQSPTHLIKTRGQQATLRCSPISGHTSVYWYQQALGLGLQFLLWYDEGEERNRGNFPPRFSGRQFPNYSSELNVNALELEDSALYLCASSFRVAKRETQYFGPGTRLLVL.

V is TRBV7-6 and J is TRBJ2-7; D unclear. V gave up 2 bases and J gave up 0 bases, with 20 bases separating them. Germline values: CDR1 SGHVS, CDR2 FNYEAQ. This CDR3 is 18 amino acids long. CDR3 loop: CASSLLSSVGPSSYEQYF. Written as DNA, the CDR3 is TGTGCCAGCAGCTTATTATCCTCGGTGGGTCCCAGCTCCTACGAGCAGTACTTC.

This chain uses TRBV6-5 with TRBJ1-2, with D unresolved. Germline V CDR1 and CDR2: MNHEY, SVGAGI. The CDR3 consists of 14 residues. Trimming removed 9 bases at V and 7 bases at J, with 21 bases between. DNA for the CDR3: TGTGCCAGTACACACCCGGGCCCCGAAGGTGGCTACACCTTC. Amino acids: CASTHPGPEGGYTF.

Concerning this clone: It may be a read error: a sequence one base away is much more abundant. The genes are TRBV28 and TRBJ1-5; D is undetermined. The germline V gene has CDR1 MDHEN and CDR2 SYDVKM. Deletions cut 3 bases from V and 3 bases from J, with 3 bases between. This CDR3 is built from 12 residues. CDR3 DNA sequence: TGTGCCAGCAGTTTCGCCAATCAGCCCCAGCATTTT. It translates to CASSFANQPQHF.

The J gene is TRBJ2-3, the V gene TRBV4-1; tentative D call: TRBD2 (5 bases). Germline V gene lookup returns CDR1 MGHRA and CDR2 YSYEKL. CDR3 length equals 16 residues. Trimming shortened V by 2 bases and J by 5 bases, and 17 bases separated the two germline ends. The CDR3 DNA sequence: TGCGCCAGCAGCCAATACGAAGAAGCGGTAGGAGATACGCAGTATTTT. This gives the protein CASSQYEEAVGDTQYF.

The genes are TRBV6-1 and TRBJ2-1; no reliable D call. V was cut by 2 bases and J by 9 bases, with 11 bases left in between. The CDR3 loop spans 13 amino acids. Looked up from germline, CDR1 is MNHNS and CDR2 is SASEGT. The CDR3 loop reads CASSELWGSEQFF. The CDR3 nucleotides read TGTGCCAGCAGTGAATTGTGGGGTTCTGAGCAGTTCTTC.

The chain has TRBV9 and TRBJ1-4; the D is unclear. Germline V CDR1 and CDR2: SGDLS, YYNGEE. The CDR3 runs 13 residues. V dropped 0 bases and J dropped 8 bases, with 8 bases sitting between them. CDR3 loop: CASSVARGEKLFF. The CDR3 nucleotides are TGTGCCAGCAGCGTAGCTCGTGGAGAAAAACTGTTTTTT.

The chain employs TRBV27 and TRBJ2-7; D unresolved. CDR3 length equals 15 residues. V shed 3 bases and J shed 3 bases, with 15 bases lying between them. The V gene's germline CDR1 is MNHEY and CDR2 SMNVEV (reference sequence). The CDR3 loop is CASSFLASLNYEQYF. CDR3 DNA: TGTGCCAGCAGTTTCCTCGCTTCCCTGAACTACGAGCAGTACTTC.

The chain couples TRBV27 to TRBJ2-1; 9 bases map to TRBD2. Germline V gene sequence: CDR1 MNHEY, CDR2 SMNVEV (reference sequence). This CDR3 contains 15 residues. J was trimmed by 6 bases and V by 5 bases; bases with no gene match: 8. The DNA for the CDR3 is TGTGCCAGCAGTATTAGCGGGAGAATGTCCAATGAGCAGTTCTTC. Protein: CASSISGRMSNEQFF.

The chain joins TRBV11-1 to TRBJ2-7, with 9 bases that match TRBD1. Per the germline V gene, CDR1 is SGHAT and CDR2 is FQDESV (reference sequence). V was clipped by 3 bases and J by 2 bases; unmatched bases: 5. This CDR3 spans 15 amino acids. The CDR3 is CASSFGQGHTYEQYF. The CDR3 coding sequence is TGTGCCAGCAGCTTCGGACAGGGGCACACCTACGAGCAGTACTTC.

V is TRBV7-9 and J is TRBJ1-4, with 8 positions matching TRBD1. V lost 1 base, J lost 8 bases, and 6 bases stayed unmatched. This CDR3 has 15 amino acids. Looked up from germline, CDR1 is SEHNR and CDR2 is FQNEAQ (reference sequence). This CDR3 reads CASSLGQGINEKLFF. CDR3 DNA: TGTGCCAGCAGCTTAGGACAGGGGATAAACGAAAAACTGTTTTTT. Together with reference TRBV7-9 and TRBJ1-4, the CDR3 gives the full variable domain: DTGVSQNPRHKITKRGQNVTFRCDPISEHNRLYWYRQTLGQGPEFLTYFQNEAQLEKSRLLSDRFSAERPKGSFSTLEIQRTEQGDSAMYLCASSLGQGINEKLFFGSGTQLSVL.

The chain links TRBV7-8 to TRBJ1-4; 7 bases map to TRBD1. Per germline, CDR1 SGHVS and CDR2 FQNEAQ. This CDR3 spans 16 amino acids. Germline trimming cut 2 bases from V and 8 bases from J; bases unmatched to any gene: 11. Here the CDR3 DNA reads TGTGCCAGCAGCTTAAAACAGGGGCTTTCGGGGGAAAAACTGTTTTTT. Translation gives CASSLKQGLSGEKLFF. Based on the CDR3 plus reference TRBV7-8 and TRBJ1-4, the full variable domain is GAGVSQSPRYKVAKRGQDVALRCDPISGHVSLFWYQQALGQGPEFLTYFQNEAQLDKSGLPSDRFFAERPEGSVSTLKIQRTQQEDSAVYLCASSLKQGLSGEKLFFGSGTQLSVL.